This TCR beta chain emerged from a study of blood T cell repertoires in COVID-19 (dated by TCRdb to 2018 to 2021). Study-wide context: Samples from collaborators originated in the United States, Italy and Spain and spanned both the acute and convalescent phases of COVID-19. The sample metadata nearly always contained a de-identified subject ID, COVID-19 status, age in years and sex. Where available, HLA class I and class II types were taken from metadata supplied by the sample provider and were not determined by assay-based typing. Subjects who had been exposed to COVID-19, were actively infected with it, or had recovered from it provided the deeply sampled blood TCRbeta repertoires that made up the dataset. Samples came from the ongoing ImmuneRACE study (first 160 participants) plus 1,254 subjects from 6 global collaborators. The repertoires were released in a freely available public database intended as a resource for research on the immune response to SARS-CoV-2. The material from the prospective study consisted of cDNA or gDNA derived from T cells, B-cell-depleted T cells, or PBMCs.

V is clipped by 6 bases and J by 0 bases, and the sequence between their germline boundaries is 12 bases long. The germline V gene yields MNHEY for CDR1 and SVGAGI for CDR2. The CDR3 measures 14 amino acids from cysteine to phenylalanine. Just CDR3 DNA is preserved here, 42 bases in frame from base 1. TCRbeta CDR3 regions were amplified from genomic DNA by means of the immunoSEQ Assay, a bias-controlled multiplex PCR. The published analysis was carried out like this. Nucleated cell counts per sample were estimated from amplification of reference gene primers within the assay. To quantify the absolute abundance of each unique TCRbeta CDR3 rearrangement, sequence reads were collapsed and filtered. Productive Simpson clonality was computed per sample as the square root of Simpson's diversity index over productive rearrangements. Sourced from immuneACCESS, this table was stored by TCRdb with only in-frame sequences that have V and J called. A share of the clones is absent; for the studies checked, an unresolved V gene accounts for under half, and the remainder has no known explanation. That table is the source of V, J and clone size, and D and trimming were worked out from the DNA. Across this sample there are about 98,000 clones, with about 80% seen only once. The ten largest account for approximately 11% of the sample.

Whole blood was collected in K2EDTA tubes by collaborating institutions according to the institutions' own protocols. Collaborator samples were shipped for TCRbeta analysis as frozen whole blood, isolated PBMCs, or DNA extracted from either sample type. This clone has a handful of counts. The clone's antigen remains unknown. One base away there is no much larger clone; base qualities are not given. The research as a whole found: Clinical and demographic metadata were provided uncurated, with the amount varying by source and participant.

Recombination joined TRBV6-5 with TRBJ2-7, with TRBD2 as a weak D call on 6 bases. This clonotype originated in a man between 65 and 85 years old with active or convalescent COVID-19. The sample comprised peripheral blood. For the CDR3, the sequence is CASRPGLSSYEQYF. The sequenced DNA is TGTGCCAGCAGACCGGGACTTAGCTCCTACGAGCAGTACTTC.